A selection of T cell receptor beta chains follows, all from one sample in a study of T-cell memory formation after mild COVID-19. MiXCR, applied by TCRdb to the 5' RACE reads, yields one record per CDR3 protein. The sample lists fewer than 500,000 distinct CDR3 sequences; around 25% were seen once. Material for sequencing was PBMCs or a T cell subset sorted from them (not recorded which). The receptors here all came from an adult woman who had mild COVID-19 (a few samples of this study predate the infection). Cell type and time point are not known. Both conserved end residues are part of each CDR3. Fields, in order: clone size, D gene, J gene, V gene, CDR3 DNA, CDR3 protein. A D gene is named only where the DNA matches it firmly. Rows give clone size only sometimes, using once, few, many, or a class for an expanded clone.

>-|TRBD2|TRBJ2-1|TRBV29-1
TGCAGCGTCGGGTCGACTAGCGGGAGCGTCAATGAGCAGTTCTTC
CSVGSTSGSVNEQFF
>-|-|TRBJ2-7|TRBV7-8
TGTGCCAGCAGCTCTCAGGACACCCGAAGCTCCTACGAGCAGTACTTC
CASSSQDTRSSYEQYF
>few|TRBD2|TRBJ2-1|TRBV30
TGTGCCTGGAGTCGGACTAGCGGGAGTAATGAGCAGTTCTTC
CAWSRTSGSNEQFF
>-|-|TRBJ2-2|TRBV5-1
TGCGCCAGCAGCTTCACCGCGACTGGCACCGGGGAGCTGTTTTTT
CASSFTATGTGELFF
>-|-|TRBJ2-3|TRBV3-1
TGTGCCAGCAGCCAAGTTCCGGCGGGGGATACGCAGTATTTT
CASSQVPAGDTQYF
>-|TRBD1|TRBJ2-7|TRBV30
TGTGCCTGGAGTGTAGGCGGGACAGGCCGGTTGGAGCAGTACTTC
CAWSVGGTGRLEQYF
>-|-|TRBJ2-2|TRBV6-5
TGTGCCAGCAGTTACGGGGCGGCTCCTTCCTTCAGGGAGCTGTTTTTT
CASSYGAAPSFRELFF
>-|-|TRBJ2-1|TRBV7-9
TGTGCCAGCAGGAGCAATGAGCAGTTCTTC
CASRSNEQFF
>-|-|TRBJ2-3|TRBV7-8
TGTGCCAGCAGCTTAGAAGGTCGGGGTCTCACAGATACGCAGTATTTT
CASSLEGRGLTDTQYF
>-|-|TRBJ1-2|TRBV6-1
TGTGCCGGGAGGGACCCCGGGAACTATGGCTACACCTTC
CAGRDPGNYGYTF
>once|-|TRBJ2-7|TRBV2
TGTGCCAGCAGTGAGCAGAGTTACGAGCAGTACTTC
CASSEQSYEQYF
>-|-|TRBJ2-7|TRBV6-5
TGTGCCAGCAGTTACCGACCGGACAGCGAGCAGTACTTC
CASSYRPDSEQYF
>-|TRBD1|TRBJ1-2|TRBV20-1
TGCAGTGCTAGAGACCCCCACGGACAGGGTTATGGCTACACCTTC
CSARDPHGQGYGYTF
>few|-|TRBJ1-5|TRBV18
TGTGCCAGCTCACCATCAGGTAACCCCAGCAATCAGCCCCAGCATTTT
CASSPSGNPSNQPQHF
>-|-|TRBJ2-1|TRBV21-1
TGTGCCAGCAGCACTTTTCAATTGCGCTCTTCCTACAATGAGCAGTTCTTC
CASSTFQLRSSYNEQFF
>-|-|TRBJ2-5|TRBV19
TGTGCCAGTAGTATGTTAGGAGAGACCCAGTACTTC
CASSMLGETQYF
>-|-|TRBJ2-3|TRBV19
TGTGCCAGTCGTATAGCGGCTAGCACAGATACGCAGTATTTT
CASRIAASTDTQYF
>once|-|TRBJ1-3|TRBV7-2
TGTGCCAGCAGCGTTGGGCCGAGCTCTGGAAACACCATATATTTT
CASSVGPSSGNTIYF
>-|TRBD1|TRBJ1-4|TRBV2
TGTGCCAGCAGTCCGACAGGGTTAGGTGAAAAACTGTTTTTT
CASSPTGLGEKLFF
>-|-|TRBJ2-3|TRBV7-3
TGTGCCAGCAGCTCTTATTCCCTATCTAGCACAGATACGCAGTATTTT
CASSSYSLSSTDTQYF
>few|-|TRBJ1-1|TRBV4-1
TGCGCCAGCAGCCGACATACTGACGGGTTTGAAGCTTTCTTT
CASSRHTDGFEAFF
>-|-|TRBJ2-7|TRBV5-5
TGTGCCAGCAGCTTGGGGGTCGGGACACCTACCTACGAGCAGTACTTC
CASSLGVGTPTYEQYF
>-|TRBD2|TRBJ2-1|TRBV15
TGTGCCACCAGCAGCTCCGGGACTAGCATTACCAATGAGCAGTTCTTC
CATSSSGTSITNEQFF
>few|TRBD2|TRBJ2-2|TRBV7-8
TGTGCCAGCAGCCTTTTGCTAGCGGGGGCGCACACCGGGGAGCTGTTTTTT
CASSLLLAGAHTGELFF
>-|TRBD2|TRBJ2-7|TRBV19
TGTGCCAGTAGAGCCCTAGCGGGAGGCCCCTACGAGCAGTACTTC
CASRALAGGPYEQYF
>-|-|TRBJ2-1|TRBV7-2
TGTGCCAGCAGCTTAGAGAGCGGGTACAATGAGCAGTTCTTC
CASSLESGYNEQFF
>-|-|TRBJ2-1|TRBV6-2/TRBV6-3
TGTGCCAGCAGTTACTCGATGGGACACGCCAAATACAATGAGCAGTTCTTC
CASSYSMGHAKYNEQFF
>few|-|TRBJ2-5|TRBV29-1
TGCAGCGTTGGCAGGTTCGGGGCCCAAGAGACCCAGTACTTC
CSVGRFGAQETQYF
>few|-|TRBJ2-7|TRBV6-5
TGTGCCAGCAGAACACCTAGAAAGTACGAGCAGTACTTC
CASRTPRKYEQYF
>-|TRBD2|TRBJ2-7|TRBV7-9
TGTGCCAGCAGCGGAGTGGTGTCTAGCGGATTAGAACGGCAGTACTTC
CASSGVVSSGLERQYF
>few|TRBD2|TRBJ2-1|TRBV9
TGTGCCAGCAGCGTAGATCGACTAGCGGGGAACAATGAGCAGTTCTTC
CASSVDRLAGNNEQFF
>few|TRBD1|TRBJ2-3|TRBV5-5
TGTGCCAGCAGCTTGGTAACAGGGGCCACAGATACGCAGTATTTT
CASSLVTGATDTQYF
>many|-|TRBJ2-7|TRBV4-2
TGTGCCAGCAGCCAAGATAGGAGGGGCCGTTACTACGAGCAGTACTTC
CASSQDRRGRYYEQYF
>few|-|TRBJ2-2|TRBV21-1
TGTGCCAGCAGCAAAAGCATCCAGGGGGGGAACACCGGGGAGCTGTTTTTT
CASSKSIQGGNTGELFF
>few|TRBD1|TRBJ2-7|TRBV24-1
TGTGCCACCAGTACTCGGGACAGCTACGAGCAGTACTTC
CATSTRDSYEQYF
>few|TRBD1|TRBJ2-1|TRBV24-1
TGTGCCACCAGTGATACCGGACAGGGAGGCTACAATGAGCAGTTCTTC
CATSDTGQGGYNEQFF
>-|TRBD1|TRBJ2-7|TRBV20-1
TGCAGTGCGCCTCCTCCGGGACAGGGTCTCCACGAGCAGTACTTC
CSAPPPGQGLHEQYF
>-|-|TRBJ1-2|TRBV11-2
TGTGCCAGCAGCTGGGGGACCGGGGTGAATGGCTACACCTTC
CASSWGTGVNGYTF
>-|TRBD1|TRBJ1-1|TRBV25-1
TGTGCCAGCACGAGGACAGGGGAAGCTTTCTTT
CASTRTGEAFF
>once|-|TRBJ1-5|TRBV5-4
TGTGCCAGCAGCTTAAGTACAAGGGTTAGCAATCAGCCCCAGCATTTT
CASSLSTRVSNQPQHF
>-|TRBD2|TRBJ2-1|TRBV3-1
TGTGCCAGCAGCACCAGAGTAGCGGGACCCCTGAATGAGCAGTTCTTC
CASSTRVAGPLNEQFF
>few|TRBD1|TRBJ2-7|TRBV2
TGTGCCAGCAGTGAAAAGCAGGGGGTTTCCCACGAGCAGTACTTC
CASSEKQGVSHEQYF
>few|TRBD2|TRBJ2-7|TRBV6-2/TRBV6-3
TGTGCCAGCGGAAAGAGCGCTAGCGGATACGAGCAGTACTTC
CASGKSASGYEQYF
>-|TRBD2|TRBJ2-7|TRBV7-3
TGTGCCAGCAGCTTAGTAGCGGGAGTAGGGGAGCAGTACTTC
CASSLVAGVGEQYF
>few|-|TRBJ1-2|TRBV2
TGTGCCAGCAGTCACGCAGGGGTTTTAGACTATGGCTACACCTTC
CASSHAGVLDYGYTF
>-|TRBD1|TRBJ2-7|TRBV7-2
TGTGCCAGCAGCCCCCTGGGGGGGACAGGGTGGTACGAGCAGTACTTC
CASSPLGGTGWYEQYF
>many|-|TRBJ1-1|TRBV5-1
TGCGCCAGCAGCTTTGACCAGAACACTGAAGCTTTCTTT
CASSFDQNTEAFF
>-|TRBD2|TRBJ2-1|TRBV4-1
TGCGCCAGCAGCCAAGGATCCGGAGGGACTAGCGTCTACAATGAGCAGTTCTTC
CASSQGSGGTSVYNEQFF
>few|-|TRBJ2-7|TRBV4-3
TGCGCCAGCAGCCAAGATTGGGGCCACGAGCAGTACTTC
CASSQDWGHEQYF
>few|TRBD1|TRBJ1-1|TRBV29-1
TGCAGCGTTGGAAGACAGGGGGCGGTTCGCACTGAAGCTTTCTTT
CSVGRQGAVRTEAFF
>few|TRBD2|TRBJ2-7|TRBV7-9
TGTGCCAGCAGCTCCCGCTTGGGGACTAGCGGAAGATACGAGCAGTACTTC
CASSSRLGTSGRYEQYF
>-|-|TRBJ2-3|TRBV7-7
TGTGCCAGCAGTACAGGACCTGGAAGCACAGATACGCAGTATTTT
CASSTGPGSTDTQYF
>-|TRBD2|TRBJ2-1|TRBV28
TGTGCCAGCAGTTGGGGGGCTAGCGGGATGGTTGAGCAGTTCTTC
CASSWGASGMVEQFF
>-|-|TRBJ2-7|TRBV7-2
TGTGCCAGCAGCTTAGATTCTCCCCGGGGCCTCGAGCAGTACTTC
CASSLDSPRGLEQYF
>-|-|TRBJ2-2|TRBV7-6
TGTGCCAGCAGCTTAGAGGGACAACGAACCGGGGAGCTGTTTTTT
CASSLEGQRTGELFF